This T cell receptor beta chain is drawn from a study of control samples from healthy donors and cancer patients. The data were produced by immunoSEQ multiplex PCR, yet TCRdb's version contains in-frame clones alone and is incomplete. The sample includes some 100,000 clones, about 90% seen only once; the top ten take 18%. This clone appeared a single time. The TCR was taken from a woman between 45 and 60 years old in good health. Sequenced input: blood.

The CDR3 sequence: CASSSFKTSGRANGELFF. CDR3 in DNA: TGTGCCAGCAGCTCCTTTAAGACTAGCGGGAGGGCCAACGGGGAGCTGTTTTTT. V is TRBV5-6 and J is TRBJ2-2, with TRBD2 matching 14 bases. Germline V CDR1 and CDR2: SGHDT, YYEEEE. V dropped 3 bases and J dropped 7; count of bases not matched to a gene: 11. The CDR3 is 18 amino acids.